This T cell receptor beta chain derives from a study of CD8 T cells in Susac syndrome. The CDR3 is 15 residues long. V lost 0 bases and J 0 bases, leaving 11 bases between the germline ends. CDR1 is DFQATT, CDR2 SNEGSKA, per germline (reference sequence). The RNA, about 0.45 to 1 ug, was put through reverse transcription using random hexamers. Amplification of the TCR beta CDR3 was carried out by immunoSEQ multiplex PCR, which spanned a total of 54 Vbeta and 13 Jbeta segments. From the immunoSEQ multiplex PCR reads, TCRdb called clonotypes with MiXCR, one entry per CDR3 protein. The profile shows some 200,000 distinct CDR3 sequences, about 93% of them singletons. From blood CD8+ and CD4+ T cells, the TCR beta chain was sequenced. It was treatment-naive patients with stable or active relapsing-remitting disease who made up the multiple sclerosis controls. Negative isolation was used for CD8+ and CD4+ T cells, and FACS enrichment was applied to TEMRA cells.

What was sequenced was CD8+ T cells from PBMCs. This TCR was recovered from a human donor with multiple sclerosis. The V gene is TRBV20-1, the J gene TRBJ1-2, with TRBD1 as a possible D gene (5 bases). The CDR3 reads CSARDWDGPNYGYTF. DNA of the CDR3: TGCAGTGCTAGAGATTGGGACGGTCCTAACTATGGCTACACCTTC.